The 7 T cell receptor beta chains reported below all come from one sample, sequenced in a study of blood T cell repertoires in COVID-19. Assay used: immunoSEQ multiplex PCR; TCRdb lists only in-frame clones, some missing. Here the sample spans over 100,000 clones, approximately 80% being singletons. The specimen was peripheral blood. Receptors were obtained from a woman between 70 and 85 years old with acute or convalescent COVID-19.

The chain employs TRBV25-1 and TRBJ2-7; D gene unclear. In germline, CDR1 is MGHDK, CDR2 SYGVNS. The CDR3 loop spans 14 amino acids. V lost 1 base and J lost 0, with 7 bases in between. This CDR3 is CASSEFGTSYEQYF. The CDR3 nucleotides are TGTGCCAGCAGTGAATTTGGCACCTCCTACGAGCAGTACTTC.

The chain couples TRBV1 to TRBJ2-1; the DNA was not used to check the table's D call, TRBD1. TRBV1 is assigned pseudogene status. This CDR3 region has 15 residues. The chain's CDR3 is CTSSQDDRACNEQFF. CDR3 nucleotides: TGCACCAGCAGCCAAGATGACAGGGCGTGCAATGAGCAGTTCTTC.

The chain links TRBV2 to TRBJ2-5; D remains ambiguous. V lost 8 bases, J lost 0 bases, and 13 bases lay in between. There are 14 residues in the CDR3. Germline assignment: CDR1 SNHLY and CDR2 FYNNEI. This CDR3 reads CASRSVFYQETQYF. The CDR3 DNA is TGTGCCAGCCGGAGCGTATTTTACCAAGAGACCCAGTACTTC.

The rearrangement links TRBV6-6 to TRBJ1-5, with 9 bases matching TRBD1. From germline, CDR1 is MNHNY and CDR2 SVGAGI (reference sequence). This CDR3 has 16 amino acids. V lost 0 bases, J lost 6 bases, and 6 bases stayed unmatched. The CDR3 coding sequence is TGTGCCAGCAGTTACTCCCCATGGACAGGGGTTCAGCCCCAGCATTTT. Its translation: CASSYSPWTGVQPQHF.

This chain joins TRBV6-5 and TRBJ2-7; possibly TRBD2 for D (5 bases). Germline-derived CDR1 and CDR2 are MNHEY and SVGAGI. The CDR3 consists of 15 residues. The V end was cut by 5 bases, the J end by 0 bases, with 14 bases between. The CDR3 loop reads CASSPTFEGSYEQYF. DNA for the CDR3: TGTGCCAGCAGTCCTACTTTTGAGGGCTCCTACGAGCAGTACTTC.

V gene TRBV6-5 combines with J gene TRBJ1-2, with 7 bases aligning to TRBD1. V lost 2 bases, J lost 4 bases, and 10 bases stayed unmatched. The germline CDR1 and CDR2 sequences are MNHEY and SVGAGI. The CDR3 contains 16 residues. The CDR3 here is CASSYTHFGTAYGYTF. The CDR3 coding sequence is TGTGCCAGCAGTTACACCCATTTCGGGACAGCCTATGGCTACACCTTC.

This clone was recorded once. This chain uses TRBV5-1 with TRBJ2-1; 13 nucleotides match TRBD2. The V segment lost 1 base and the J segment 5 bases; nucleotides outside the gene matches: 0. Germline values: CDR1 SGHRS, CDR2 YFSETQ. The CDR3 spans 15 residues. As DNA, the CDR3 is TGCGCCAGCAGCTTGACTAGCGGGAGGGACAATGAGCAGTTCTTC. Amino acids: CASSLTSGRDNEQFF.